This entry is about one T cell receptor (beta chain). This clonotype appeared many times. Its antigen remains undetermined. Base-call qualities are not available, and no considerably larger clone is one nucleotide away. The time point label corresponds to: newly diagnosed GD, antithyroid drugs for less than 3 months. For both TCR sequencing and RNA sequencing, RNA was extracted from PBMCs in TRIzol. Graves' disease was diagnosed according to American Thyroid Association guidelines. Recruitment of patients was carried out at an endocrinology department in Xi'an, China. Each patient gave 7 to 9.5 milliliters of peripheral blood, collected in an EDTA anticoagulant tube. Ficoll Paque Plus density gradient separation was used to isolate PBMCs, and no further T cell sorting was performed. RNA quality was checked with an Agilent 2100 Bioanalyzer and agarose gel, and concentration with a NanoDrop 2000. To prepare the library, multiplex PCR was applied. TCRdb lists the instrument as Illumina HiSeq 4000. TCR beta libraries were built with iRepertoire HTBI primers and Arm-PCR amplification of CDR3 regions. Before sequencing, the PCR products underwent gel purification. Processing in the source paper ran as follows. Across samples, 60 to 75 TRBV and 13 to 15 TRBJ segments were identified and used for gene usage analysis of CDR3 amino acid clonotypes. COPE and FqMerger were used to merge filtered high-quality paired reads into contigs. BLAST was used to align contigs to IMGT TRBV, TRBD and TRBJ reference genes, and CDR3 was defined according to IMGT. Any clonotype with a frequency above 0.1% was counted as a highly expanded clone. Shannon entropy served as the measure of repertoire diversity, while the Gini coefficient captured V-J evenness. A clonotype found in more than one individual was treated as public. TCRdb reran the public reads through fastp at Q25 and MiXCR, keeping productive beta chains. All rows with the same CDR3 protein become a single entry with the most common DNA and genes. TCRdb's processing, not the study's, gives the V and J calls here. In this sample the table shows roughly 530,000 distinct CDR3 sequences, 15% to 20% of which occur a single time. Jointly, the top ten make up about 25% of the sample.

The data were obtained in a study of regulatory T cells in long-lasting Graves disease (dated by TCRdb to about 2021). Study-level background: Patients with newly diagnosed Graves' disease had been on antithyroid drugs for under 3 months. This study used TCR sequencing and RNA sequencing of peripheral blood to compare persistent Graves' disease patients against newly diagnosed Graves' disease patients. The study was conducted in China and was registered as a clinical trial. A total of around 33 samples underwent TCR sequencing, from about 13 patients with persistent Graves' disease and approximately 20 patients with newly diagnosed Graves' disease.

In the germline V gene, CDR1 corresponds to MNHEY and CDR2 to SVGAGI. The CDR3 sequence holds 15 residues, the cysteine and phenylalanine included. Kept here is only the CDR3 DNA, which spans 45 bases and is read in frame from base 1. Compared with germline, V lacks 0 bases and J lacks 5 bases; bases without a gene match: 6. Overall study results and their limits: The authors noted that the small sample size was a limitation that may lower accuracy. Sequencing and analysis were restricted to the TCR beta chain. The study examined only peripheral blood because the primary lesion, thyroid tissue, could not be accessed. Persistent patients shared more public clonotypes among themselves (under 3,000) than newly diagnosed patients did (about 900). TRBV28, TRBJ1-2 and TRBJ2-5 were preferentially used in persistent disease, while TRBV20-1 and TRBJ2-1 were favored in newly diagnosed disease. Persistent Graves' disease patients showed lower TCR Shannon entropy and fewer highly expanded clones than newly diagnosed patients, suggesting clonal expansion.

The same data also contributed to another study, on T cells in Graves' hyperthyroidism and ophthalmopathy. As the second publication notes: Stable Graves' hyperthyroidism was defined as no progression to ophthalmopathy during 18 months of follow-up. The hyperthyroidism patients were between 18 and 65 years old and newly diagnosed, with a disease duration of less than 2 months. The study excluded patients with uncontrolled infections, other autoimmune diseases, pregnancy or lactation. Diagnoses were based on clinical symptoms, serum thyroxine and TRAb, thyroid ultrasound and orbital computed tomography. The first round of RT-PCR for the TCR CDR3 was performed with the HTBI primer set and the Qiagen OneStep RT-PCR kit. Most expanded thyroid clonotypes (frequency above 0.001) were also detected in blood, suggesting blood repertoires may reflect thyroid immune responses. In cross-validation, a model built on a 13 V-J signature told ophthalmopathy apart from stable hyperthyroidism with about 90% sensitivity and approximately 81% specificity, and in testing the same model reached 80%/75%. In validation, the model predicted progression to ophthalmopathy a median of around six months before onset, with over 60% sensitivity and more than 72% specificity. To identify distinguishing TCR V-J signatures, a discovery cohort of around 98 patients was used, comprising 40 to 45 with Graves' ophthalmopathy and under 60 with stable Graves' hyperthyroidism. Whether ophthalmopathy could be predicted prospectively was tested in an independent validation cohort made up of 18 hyperthyroidism patients plus 17 patients who later progressed to ophthalmopathy. The roughly 91 discovery patients were randomly divided into training and test sets at a 7:3 ratio. In addition, the study compared T-cell repertoires in thyroid tissue and in blood from roughly six Graves' hyperthyroidism patients. After sampling, hyperthyroidism patients received methimazole starting at 30 mg daily, and ophthalmopathy patients received high-dose intravenous methylprednisolone. Libraries were constructed in a second round of multiplex PCR, after which size selection and purification were performed. Libraries were sequenced paired-end with 100 bp reads on an Illumina HiSeq2000. SOAPnuke was used to process the raw data, with reads discarded if the reads contained adapters or uncalled bases, had a mean Phred below 15, or lacked an exact constant-primer or identifier match. High-quality paired reads were merged using COPE v1.2.5, and each unique nucleotide sequence was defined as a clonotype. MiTCR v1.1 was used to align clonotypes to the IMGT TRBV, TRBD and TRBJ reference segments. The analysis included only V-J combinations with a frequency above 0.0001, which together covered more than 99% of the repertoires. A TCS score was defined as the ratio between F50 (clonal expansion) and ExV (chaos), using BLOSUM62-based TCRdist between CDR3 peptides within each V-J. Welch's t-statistics and random forest reduced around 510 V-J features to about 13, which were used in a naive Bayes classifier (R e1071). No statistical method was used to set the sample size in advance, and investigators knew the group allocation. TCR Vbeta CDR3 sequencing of approximately 140 peripheral blood samples (around 45 ophthalmopathy, 75 hyperthyroidism and roughly 17 progressor patients) is reported in the paper.

Recombination joined TRBV6-5 with TRBJ1-2; TRBD1 agrees with 7 junctional bases. The source is a woman aged 35-65 years with Graves disease. Donor details come from another sample of the same person, matched by shared clones. The sequenced sample was peripheral blood mononuclear cells (PBMCs), obtained at new diagnosis, from a patient treated with antithyroid drugs. CDR3 sequence: CASSYSSGGGYGYTF. Here is the DNA: TGTGCCAGCAGTTACTCATCAGGGGGGGGTTATGGCTACACCTTC.